These 18 T cell receptor beta chains came from one sample sequenced in a study of cytomegalovirus exposure and HLA in healthy donors. Primers included in the PCR were 60 Vbeta and 13 Jbeta primers. Assay used: immunoSEQ multiplex PCR; TCRdb lists only in-frame clones, some missing. The sample lists roughly 110,000 clones; 81% were seen once. Sequences were obtained from PBMCs. These receptors were collected from a man aged 30-40 years in good health and CMV-seronegative.

The genes are TRBV28 and TRBJ1-5; 8 nucleotides align to TRBD1. The CDR3 consists of 14 residues. Germline CDR1 MDHEN, CDR2 SYDVKM. J lost 6 bases, V lost 2 bases, and 3 bases had no gene match. The CDR3: CASSLLDRVQPQHF. The CDR3 coding sequence is TGTGCCAGCAGTTTACTGGACAGGGTTCAGCCCCAGCATTTT.

The chain has TRBV30 and TRBJ1-3, with a possible D match to TRBD1 (6 bases). The germline CDR1 and CDR2 sequences are GTSNPN and SVGIG (reference sequence). This CDR3 spans 14 amino acids. The ends were cut back, 3 bases at V and 2 bases at J, with 11 bases in the middle. The chain's CDR3 is CAWSHRVPGNTIYF. CDR3 nucleotides: TGTGCCTGGAGCCACAGGGTCCCTGGAAACACCATATATTTT.

The V call is TRBV30, the J call TRBJ1-3, with D hard to call. V gave up 0 bases and J gave up 2 bases, with 8 bases separating them. In germline, CDR1 is GTSNPN, CDR2 SVGIG (reference sequence). The CDR3 is 14 amino acids. The CDR3, as DNA: TGTGCCTGGAGTGTACTAGGGCCTGGAAACACCATATATTTT. This codes for CAWSVLGPGNTIYF.

CDR3 in amino acids: CASSESILAGEGRGTDTQYF. DNA for the CDR3: TGCGCCAGCAGTGAGTCGATTCTAGCGGGAGAGGGGCGCGGCACAGATACGCAGTATTTT. The chain carries TRBV10-1 and TRBJ2-3; 10 nucleotides align to TRBD2. The germline CDR1 and CDR2 sequences are WNHNN and SYGVQD (reference sequence). The CDR3 totals 20 residues. Germline trimming cut 0 bases from V and 1 base from J; bases unmatched to any gene: 13.

The CDR3 loop is CASSPRLGTEAFF. CDR3 DNA sequence: TGTGCCAGCAGCCCGCGGCTCGGCACTGAAGCTTTCTTT. The chain links TRBV6-5 to TRBJ1-1, with D hard to call. Per germline, CDR1 MNHEY and CDR2 SVGAGI. The CDR3 length is 13 residues. Trimming left V 6 bases short and J 4 bases short, with 12 bases between.

The DNA for the CDR3 is TGTGCCACCAGCAGAGATCTAGGAGGCTACACCTTC. This translates into CATSRDLGGYTF. This sequence joins TRBV15 and TRBJ1-2; no firm D call. Trimming pared 0 bases from V and 8 bases from J, leaving 7 bases between. Germline V gene sequence: CDR1 LNHNV, CDR2 YYDKDF (reference sequence). The CDR3 extends over 12 amino acids.

J is TRBJ2-1 and V is TRBV4-1; TRBD2 matches 9 bases. The germline V gene encodes CDR1 MGHRA and CDR2 YSYEKL. Unmatched junction bases numbered 8, after V lost 3 bases and J lost 5 bases. The CDR3 contains 16 residues. This CDR3 reads CASSHPPGGGDNEQFF. The CDR3 nucleotides are TGCGCCAGCAGCCACCCCCCCGGCGGGGGGGACAATGAGCAGTTCTTC.

This chain joins TRBV2 and TRBJ1-3; TRBD1 agrees at 9 bases. The CDR3 spans 16 residues. The germline CDR1 and CDR2 sequences are SNHLY and FYNNEI. Losses at the gene ends were 0 bases for V and 4 bases for J; bases not matched to a gene: 4. CDR3 sequence: CASSEALGTGGNTIYF. CDR3 nucleotides: TGTGCCAGCAGTGAAGCGCTTGGGACAGGGGGAAACACCATATATTTT.

This chain joins TRBV5-6 and TRBJ2-7; TRBD1 matches 7 bases. With 7 bases clipped from V and 2 bases from J, the junction kept 6 bases outside the gene matches. The CDR3 loop spans 13 amino acids. Germline V CDR1 and CDR2: SGHDT, YYEEEE. This CDR3 reads CASGRQGAYEQYF. CDR3 DNA: TGTGCCAGCGGCCGACAGGGAGCCTACGAGCAGTACTTC. Filled out from reference TRBV5-6 and TRBJ2-7, the complete variable domain reads DAGVTQSPTHLIKTRGQQVTLRCSPKSGHDTVSWYQQALGQGPQFIFQYYEEEERQRGNFPDRFSGHQFPNYSSELNVNALLLGDSALYLCASGRQGAYEQYFGPGTRLTVT.

This chain links TRBV7-3 with TRBJ1-2; a possible D gene is TRBD1 (5 bases). The CDR3 is made up of 12 amino acids. With 5 bases removed from V and 9 bases from J, the gap between germline ends came to 13 bases. Germline V gene lookup returns CDR1 SGHTA and CDR2 FQGTGA. CDR3 residues: CASSPDGASYTF. CDR3 DNA: TGTGCCAGCAGCCCCGATGGGGCGAGCTACACCTTC.

The chain links TRBV28 to TRBJ2-7; 7 bases are shared with TRBD2. The CDR3 contains 15 residues. Per germline, CDR1 MDHEN and CDR2 SYDVKM. V lost 6 bases to trimming and J lost 0 bases; unmatched junction nucleotides: 8. The chain's CDR3 is CASSSGGLSSYEQYF. CDR3 nucleotide sequence: TGTGCCAGCAGCTCGGGGGGTCTGAGCTCCTACGAGCAGTACTTC.

J is TRBJ1-6 and V is TRBV2; maybe TRBD1 (6 bases). V was trimmed by 6 bases and J by 5 bases, leaving 14 bases between them. The germline CDR1 and CDR2 sequences are SNHLY and FYNNEI. The CDR3 extends over 15 amino acids. For the CDR3, the DNA is TGTGCCAGCAGATCGACCAGGGGCAATAATTCACCCCTCCACTTT. Translated, it gives CASRSTRGNNSPLHF.

This clone was picked up a small number of times. This rearrangement joins TRBV28 to TRBJ1-2, with no clear D. V was clipped by 2 bases and J by 5 bases, with 9 bases between them. This CDR3 contains 13 residues. Germline V gene data show CDR1 as MDHEN and CDR2 as SYDVKM. CDR3 residues: CASSLSARYGYTF. CDR3 nucleotides: TGTGCCAGCAGTTTAAGCGCCCGGTATGGCTACACCTTC.

The chain employs TRBV29-1 and TRBJ2-7, with D possibly being TRBD2 (6 bases). This CDR3 contains 16 residues. CDR1 is SQVTM and CDR2 is ANQGSEA in the germline V gene. Between the trimmed V and J ends, which lost 3 bases and 2 bases, there was a span of 20 bases. CDR3 nucleotides: TGCAGCGTTGAGGTGGAGGGGAAGGGGTCCACCTACGAGCAGTACTTC. Translation gives CSVEVEGKGSTYEQYF.

The chain joins TRBV28 to TRBJ1-1; D not certain. Trimming cost V 1 base and J 4 bases, with 10 bases left between them. Looked up from germline, CDR1 is MDHEN and CDR2 is SYDVKM. The CDR3 contains 14 residues. The CDR3 spells CASSLSRGTTEAFF. The CDR3 DNA sequence: TGTGCCAGCAGTTTATCTCGGGGAACCACTGAAGCTTTCTTT.

The chain employs TRBV25-1 and TRBJ2-1, with 13 nucleotides matching TRBD2. The germline V gene has CDR1 MGHDK and CDR2 SYGVNS. V shed 2 bases, J shed 7 bases, and the junction held 2 bases outside the gene matches. The CDR3 runs to 15 residues. In nucleotides, the CDR3 is TGTGCCAGCAGTGAAATGACTAGCGGGGGGAATGAGCAGTTCTTC. This encodes CASSEMTSGGNEQFF.

The chain uses TRBV19 and TRBJ1-5; D not certain. CDR1 and CDR2 (germline): LNHDA, SQIVND (reference sequence). This CDR3 contains 16 residues. Trimming removed 5 bases from V and 5 bases from J, with 19 bases in between. Here the CDR3 reads CASSLFRSLQDQPQHF. CDR3 nucleotides: TGTGCCAGTAGTCTCTTTCGGTCACTCCAAGATCAGCCCCAGCATTTT.

This clone showed up just a few times. The chain carries TRBV7-9 and TRBJ1-1; possibly TRBD1 for D (6 bases). CDR3 length: 15 amino acids. The V end lost 1 base, the J end lost 6 bases, and 15 bases lay between the germline ends. Germline CDR1 reads SEHNR; CDR2 reads FQNEAQ (reference sequence). This CDR3 is CASSLVGGRGAEAFF. For the CDR3, the DNA is TGTGCCAGCAGCTTAGTAGGGGGGCGGGGGGCTGAAGCTTTCTTT. The full variable domain, its missing parts supplied by reference TRBV7-9 and TRBJ1-1, is DTGVSQNPRHKITKRGQNVTFRCDPISEHNRLYWYRQTLGQGPEFLTYFQNEAQLEKSRLLSDRFSAERPKGSFSTLEIQRTEQGDSAMYLCASSLVGGRGAEAFFGQGTRLTVV.